This is a list of T cell receptor beta chains from one sample in a study of OX40 agonist ivuxolimab in advanced cancers. Measured with immunoSEQ multiplex PCR; TCRdb has only the in-frame clones, and not every one. The table has 55,000 to 80,000 clones, around 80% seen once. The sample consisted of CD4+ or CD8+ T cells sorted from blood, taken in a trial of the OX40 agonist ivuxolimab. The receptor set was obtained from an adult with an advanced solid tumor such as melanoma, head and neck, liver or kidney cancer. Both conserved end residues are trimmed from each CDR3.

V: TRBV7-8; J: TRBJ1-6; CDR3: ASMLTGTGNSPLH
V: TRBV28; J: TRBJ1-2; CDR3: ASRTQVVPNYGYT
V: TRBV11-2; J: TRBJ2-7; CDR3: ASSLEYEQY
V: TRBV7-7; J: TRBJ2-5; CDR3: ASSLDAVQETQY
V: TRBV7-9; J: TRBJ1-6; CDR3: ASSSHRQGGGSPLH
V: TRBV7-9; J: TRBJ1-4; CDR3: ASSLVQGSGEKLF
V: TRBV28; J: TRBJ2-1; CDR3: ASSLSGLAINEQF
V: TRBV28; J: TRBJ2-3; CDR3: ASSTRGRGADTQY
V: TRBV6-6; J: TRBJ1-2; CDR3: ASSYGRSYGYT
V: TRBV5-1; J: TRBJ1-4; CDR3: ASSTGQSNEKLF
V: TRBV7-8; J: TRBJ1-6; CDR3: ASSLEIRSYNSPLH
V: TRBV5-4; J: TRBJ1-1; CDR3: ASSLEKGGEGPEAF
V: TRBV6-5; J: TRBJ1-1; CDR3: ASSYFPQGGEAF
V: TRBV25-1; J: TRBJ2-4; CDR3: ASSEWYRGKNIQY
V: TRBV28; J: TRBJ1-5; CDR3: ASSYLSWDRDQPQH
V: TRBV25-1; J: TRBJ2-7; CDR3: ASSDRMGQVYEQY
V: TRBV10-3; J: TRBJ2-7; CDR3: AVARDTRYEQY
V: TRBV4-3; J: TRBJ2-7; CDR3: ASSQDLAGPSYEQY
V: TRBV6-5; J: TRBJ2-3; CDR3: ASSKRTPRTDTQY
V: TRBV11-3; J: TRBJ2-5; CDR3: ASSSSRGEGETQY
V: TRBV27; J: TRBJ1-4; CDR3: ASRADRAISIQTNEKLF
V: TRBV11-3; J: TRBJ1-5; CDR3: ASNTVLKGSNFYSNQPQH
V: TRBV10-3; J: TRBJ1-1; CDR3: AISESTGRGNTEAF
V: TRBV2; J: TRBJ1-1; CDR3: ASNGGEDTEAF
V: TRBV11-2; J: TRBJ1-4; CDR3: ASSLGTGNEKLF
V: TRBV6-4; J: TRBJ2-5; CDR3: ASSDSRALKGTTPPQETQY
V: TRBV7-2; J: TRBJ1-6; CDR3: ASSLAGQGNSPLH
V: TRBV7-3; J: TRBJ2-3; CDR3: ASSLRGSGPDTQY
V: TRBV9; J: TRBJ2-1; CDR3: ASSVEGLAGGSYNEQF
V: TRBV28; J: TRBJ2-2; CDR3: ASSLRRLMRTNTGELF
V: TRBV7-2; J: TRBJ2-5; CDR3: ASSPGQARETQY
V: TRBV11-2; J: TRBJ2-1; CDR3: ASSLRISGGDYNEQF
V: TRBV19; J: TRBJ2-1; CDR3: ASSNANEQF
V: TRBV7-9; J: TRBJ2-2; CDR3: ASSDSKLANTGELF
V: TRBV6-1; J: TRBJ2-2; CDR3: ASSELGQGAGGELF
V: TRBV4-3; J: TRBJ1-4; CDR3: ASSQAVGGTGNEKLF
V: TRBV6-5; J: TRBJ1-1; CDR3: ASSYRTGEAF
V: TRBV4-1; J: TRBJ1-1; CDR3: ASSPDRANTEAF
V: TRBV6-5; J: TRBJ1-1; CDR3: ASSPTGNTEAF
V: TRBV7-2; J: TRBJ1-2; CDR3: ASSPRTGSYYGYT
V: TRBV7-3; J: TRBJ2-1; CDR3: ASSLGGSVNEQF
V: TRBV2; J: TRBJ2-7; CDR3: ASRGEGGRNAYEQY
V: TRBV2; J: TRBJ2-1; CDR3: ASGDSSYNEQF
V: TRBV6-5; J: TRBJ2-5; CDR3: ASSLLQLQY
V: TRBV27; J: TRBJ2-6; CDR3: ASTESWANVLT
V: TRBV21-1; J: TRBJ1-6; CDR3: ASSNPKGSNSPLH
V: TRBV28; J: TRBJ2-7; CDR3: ASSSVDLPSYEQY
V: TRBV7-6; J: TRBJ1-5; CDR3: ASSLEAGTLGNQPQH
V: TRBV15; J: TRBJ2-4; CDR3: ATSRDLAGGPGKNIQY
V: TRBV2; J: TRBJ1-4; CDR3: ASSSEGSIEKLF
V: TRBV4-3; J: TRBJ2-7; CDR3: ASSQDQGRYSYEQY
V: TRBV4-3; J: TRBJ2-3; CDR3: ASSWTSGRTDTQY
V: TRBV7-9; J: TRBJ1-2; CDR3: ASSLIGNYGYT
V: TRBV28; J: TRBJ2-1; CDR3: ASPPEGSFSRVDEQF
V: TRBV6-5; J: TRBJ2-7; CDR3: ASSYLAGGPHEQY